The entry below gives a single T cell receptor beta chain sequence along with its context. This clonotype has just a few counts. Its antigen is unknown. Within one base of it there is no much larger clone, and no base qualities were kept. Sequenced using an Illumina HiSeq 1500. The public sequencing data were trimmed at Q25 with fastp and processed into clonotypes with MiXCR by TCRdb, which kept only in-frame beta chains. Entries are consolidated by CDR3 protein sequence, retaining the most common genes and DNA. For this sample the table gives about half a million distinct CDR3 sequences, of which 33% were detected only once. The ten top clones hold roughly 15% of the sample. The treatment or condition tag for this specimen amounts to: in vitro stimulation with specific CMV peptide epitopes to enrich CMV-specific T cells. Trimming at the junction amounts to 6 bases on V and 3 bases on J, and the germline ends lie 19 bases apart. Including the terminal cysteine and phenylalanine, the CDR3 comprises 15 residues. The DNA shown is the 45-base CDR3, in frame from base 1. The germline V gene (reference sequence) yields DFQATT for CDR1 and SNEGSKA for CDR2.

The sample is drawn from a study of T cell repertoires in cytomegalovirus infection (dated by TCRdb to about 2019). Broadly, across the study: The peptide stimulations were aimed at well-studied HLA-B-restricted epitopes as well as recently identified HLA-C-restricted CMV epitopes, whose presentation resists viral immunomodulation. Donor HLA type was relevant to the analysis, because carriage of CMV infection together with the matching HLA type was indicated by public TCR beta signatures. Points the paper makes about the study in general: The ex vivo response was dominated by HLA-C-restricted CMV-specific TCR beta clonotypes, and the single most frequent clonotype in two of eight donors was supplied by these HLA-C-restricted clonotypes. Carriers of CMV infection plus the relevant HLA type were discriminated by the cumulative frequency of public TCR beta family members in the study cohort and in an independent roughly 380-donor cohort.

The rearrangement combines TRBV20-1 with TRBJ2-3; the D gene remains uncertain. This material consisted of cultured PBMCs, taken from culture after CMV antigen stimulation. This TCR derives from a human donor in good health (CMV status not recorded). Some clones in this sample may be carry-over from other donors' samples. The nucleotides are TGCAGTGCGCCGAAAACTGGATCAGCTACAGATACGCAGTATTTT. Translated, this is CSAPKTGSATDTQYF.